The clone carrying this T cell receptor (beta chain) was found once. The antigen is not known. This CDR3 contains 14 residues. Trimming took 6 bases from V and 4 from J; bases not matched to a gene: 5. Per the germline V gene, CDR1 is LNHDA and CDR2 is SQIVND (reference sequence). Measured with immunoSEQ multiplex PCR; TCRdb has only the in-frame clones, and not every one. The sample has tens of thousands of clones, about 92% seen once. The sample is drawn from a study of T cell responses to AZD1222 COVID-19 vaccine. Study conclusions and caveats: At baseline, just a handful of AZD1222 recipients tested seropositive. Vaccination with two AZD1222 doses was followed by a rise in Spike-specific TCR breadth and depth. Researchers took repertoire samples only after the peak T cell response had come.

Sample: peripheral blood, taken on day 0 of AZD1222 vaccination. This receptor was identified in an adult in good health. This rearrangement joins TRBV19 to TRBJ2-2; TRBD1 matches at 7 bases. DNA for the CDR3: TGTGCCAGTAGCCCAGGACAGGTCACCGGGGAGCTGTTTTTT. Translated, it gives CASSPGQVTGELFF.